The 24 T cell receptor beta chains presented below share a single source sample, sequenced in a study of neurological immune-mediated disorders. Time point reported: technical triplicate 2. MiXCR, run by TCRdb on the 5' RACE reads, gives a single entry per CDR3 protein. This sample has roughly 61,000 distinct CDR3 sequences, with about 24% found just once. Sequenced sample: PBMCs. Receptors were obtained from a man in his sixties with HTLV-1-associated myelopathy (HAM/TSP).

This clonotype has a count of ten or more. CDR3 coding DNA: TGTGCCAGCAGCCGCGGCGGGAGGGCCGCCTACGAGCAGTACTTC. This codes for CASSRGGRAAYEQYF. The chain recombines TRBV5-6 with TRBJ2-7, with 9 bases fitting TRBD2. With 4 bases clipped from V and 2 bases from J, the junction kept 7 bases outside the gene matches. The CDR3 is 15 amino acids. Germline CDR1 and CDR2: SGHDT and YYEEEE.

This clonotype was counted ten times or more. The chain recombines TRBV29-1 with TRBJ1-1; no firm D call. Germline CDR1 reads SQVTM; CDR2 reads ANQGSEA. The CDR3 is made up of 10 amino acids. Trimming left V 2 bases short and J 10 bases short, with 8 bases between. CDR3 DNA sequence: TGCAGCGTTGAACCGGCATCAGCTTTCTTT. Translated, it gives CSVEPASAFF.

At least ten counts were recorded for this clonotype. This chain links TRBV20-1 with TRBJ2-2, with 8 nucleotides matching TRBD1. The CDR3 spans 15 residues. Trimming took 6 bases from V and 0 from J; bases not matched to a gene: 6. Per germline, CDR1 DFQATT and CDR2 SNEGSKA (reference sequence). The CDR3 coding sequence is TGCAGTGCGAGGACAGGGACCGCGAACACCGGGGAGCTGTTTTTT. Translated, it gives CSARTGTANTGELFF.

This clonotype was counted many times. The gene calls are TRBV3-1 and TRBJ2-1, with D possibly being TRBD1 or TRBD2 (6 bases each). Between the trimmed V and J ends, which lost 1 base and 4 bases, there was a span of 11 bases. The CDR3 consists of 15 residues. Germline CDR1 is LGHDT and CDR2 is YNNKEL (reference sequence). The CDR3 loop reads CASSQGLGGYNEQFF. The DNA for the CDR3 is TGTGCCAGCAGCCAAGGACTAGGGGGTTACAATGAGCAGTTCTTC.

The chain recombines TRBV18 with TRBJ1-1; 8 nucleotides match TRBD1. The germline CDR1 and CDR2 sequences are KGHSH and LQKENI. This CDR3 spans 15 amino acids. Losses at the gene ends were 3 bases for V and 4 bases for J; bases not matched to a gene: 7. Here the CDR3 DNA reads TGTGCCAGCTCACCCAAAGGACAGGGAAGCACTGAAGCTTTCTTT. Encoded protein: CASSPKGQGSTEAFF. Using reference TRBV18 and TRBJ1-1 for the parts outside the CDR3, the full variable domain is NAGVMQNPRHLVRRRGQEARLRCSPMKGHSHVYWYRQLPEEGLKFMVYLQKENIIDESGMPKERFSAEFPKEGPSILRIQQVVRGDSAAYFCASSPKGQGSTEAFFGQGTRLTVV.

This clonotype has a count of ten or more. V and J are TRBV20-1 and TRBJ1-4, with TRBD1 identical over 7 bases. Germline V CDR1 and CDR2: DFQATT, SNEGSKA (reference sequence). The CDR3 is made up of 14 amino acids. V lost 1 base, J lost 11 bases, and 10 bases stayed unmatched. The CDR3 DNA is TGCAGTGCTAGAGGTGGACAGGCGAACGGGAAACTGTTTTTT. It yields the protein CSARGGQANGKLFF.

This clonotype was observed many times. The V and J genes are TRBV3-1 and TRBJ2-5, with TRBD2 identical over 7 bases. Germline lookup yields CDR1 LGHDT and CDR2 YNNKEL (reference sequence). The J segment lost 4 bases and the V segment lost 4 bases, leaving 15 bases of the junction unmatched. The CDR3 extends over 17 amino acids. This CDR3 is CASSPRASGPLGETQYF. The CDR3 bases are TGTGCCAGCAGCCCACGGGCTAGCGGTCCCCTAGGAGAGACCCAGTACTTC.

This clonotype came up many times. The genes are TRBV6-5 and TRBJ1-2; D unresolved. The germline gives CDR1 MNHEY, CDR2 SVGAGI. V gave up 8 bases and J gave up 8 bases, with 15 bases separating them. This CDR3 spans 12 amino acids. For the CDR3, the DNA is TGTGCCAGCTTAGGTGTGAATCGGGGCTACACCTTC. Residues: CASLGVNRGYTF.

This clonotype has a count of ten or more. The chain employs TRBV20-1 and TRBJ2-7; D may be TRBD2 (5 bases). CDR3 length equals 14 residues. V lost 3 bases to trimming and J lost 5 bases, with 17 bases between them. CDR1 and CDR2 (germline): DFQATT, SNEGSKA (reference sequence). CDR3 sequence: CSASLANSEDEQYF. The CDR3 DNA is TGCAGTGCTAGCTTAGCGAACTCAGAGGACGAGCAGTACTTC.

The table lists this clonotype with many counts. The chain joins TRBV28 to TRBJ1-5, with D uncertain. The length of the CDR3 is 13 residues. Germline CDR1 is MDHEN and CDR2 is SYDVKM. V gave up 5 bases and J gave up 2 bases, with 7 bases separating them. The CDR3 bases are TGTGCCAGCAGTCTCCTTCGCAATCAGCCCCAGCATTTT. Its protein product is CASSLLRNQPQHF.

There are many counts of this clonotype. The chain combines TRBV28 with TRBJ2-4, with D hard to call. V was shortened by 2 bases and J by 0 bases, with 8 bases between the two germline ends. The germline CDR1 and CDR2 sequences are MDHEN and SYDVKM. CDR3 length: 15 amino acids. The CDR3 reads CASSLNGIAKNIQYF. The CDR3 DNA is TGTGCCAGCAGTTTAAACGGAATAGCCAAAAACATTCAGTACTTC.

This clonotype is medium-sized in the sample. The V gene is TRBV24-1, the J gene TRBJ2-2; D uncertain. The CDR3 spans 13 residues. V was cut by 7 bases and J by 1 base, with 6 bases left in between. Germline V lookup: CDR1 KGHDR, CDR2 SFDVKD. The CDR3 DNA reads TGTGCCACCAGGGGCAGGAACACCGGGGAGCTGTTTTTT. Translation: CATRGRNTGELFF.

This clonotype has at least ten counts. The chain links TRBV20-1 to TRBJ2-7; 7 positions agree with TRBD1. This CDR3 has 12 amino acids. Trimming cost V 4 bases and J 5 bases; bases outside gene matches: 5. Germline lookup yields CDR1 DFQATT and CDR2 SNEGSKA (reference sequence). CDR3 sequence: CSANRGSDEQYF. CDR3 coding DNA: TGCAGTGCTAACAGGGGAAGCGACGAGCAGTACTTC.

This clonotype was found many times. The chain links TRBV20-1 to TRBJ1-2; D is perhaps TRBD1 (5 bases). In germline, CDR1 is DFQATT, CDR2 SNEGSKA (reference sequence). Trimming cost V 3 bases and J 3 bases, with 14 bases left between them. The CDR3 extends over 14 amino acids. CDR3 loop: CSARGLGLDYGYTF. The CDR3 DNA reads TGCAGTGCTAGGGGACTGGGGTTGGACTATGGCTACACCTTC.

This clonotype has at least ten counts. The chain has TRBV5-1 and TRBJ2-1; 7 bases align to TRBD1. The length of the CDR3 is 16 residues. V lost 4 bases to trimming and J lost 4 bases; unmatched junction nucleotides: 11. CDR1 SGHRS and CDR2 YFSETQ come from the germline V gene. CDR3 in amino acids: CASSPLRDSLYNEQFF. CDR3 bases: TGCGCCAGCAGCCCCCTTAGGGACAGTCTTTACAATGAGCAGTTCTTC.

This clonotype was seen repeatedly, ten times or more. The V gene is TRBV7-8, the J gene TRBJ2-2; TRBD1 or TRBD2 may be the D gene (6 bases each). Trimming took off 5 bases at V and 5 bases at J, with 21 bases between the two ends. This CDR3 contains 17 residues. CDR1 SGHVS and CDR2 FQNEAQ come from the germline V gene. This CDR3 reads CASSRRGGGGNTGELFF. In DNA, the CDR3 is TGTGCCAGCAGCCGTCGGGGAGGAGGGGGAAATACCGGGGAGCTGTTTTTT.

The J gene is TRBJ2-2, the V gene TRBV28; 9 bases are a match to TRBD1. Germline V lookup: CDR1 MDHEN, CDR2 SYDVKM. The junction had 7 bases not matched to a gene; V was cut back by 4 bases and J by 1 base. The CDR3 has 17 residues. CDR3 protein: CASSSQGAPLNTGELFF. The CDR3 bases are TGTGCCAGCAGTTCACAGGGGGCTCCTCTGAACACCGGGGAGCTGTTTTTT.

CDR3 loop: CASSPGVGTRTDTQYF. The CDR3 coding sequence is TGCGCCAGCAGCCCAGGCGTAGGAACGAGAACAGATACGCAGTATTTT. This rearrangement joins TRBV5-1 to TRBJ2-3, with D unresolved. The length of the CDR3 is 16 residues. Trimming pared 4 bases from V and 3 bases from J, leaving 18 bases between. The germline V gene has CDR1 SGHRS and CDR2 YFSETQ.

Ten or more counts support this clonotype. The chain is built from TRBV5-1 and TRBJ2-7, with D perhaps matching TRBD1 (6 bases). V gave up 6 bases and J gave up 0 bases, with 13 bases separating them. Germline assignment: CDR1 SGHRS and CDR2 YFSETQ. The CDR3 consists of 14 residues. The CDR3 nucleotides are TGCGCCAGCACCCGAGGGGGAAGCTCCTACGAGCAGTACTTC. It translates to CASTRGGSSYEQYF.

Ten or more counts support this clonotype. V and J are TRBV5-1 and TRBJ1-4; 8 nucleotides agree with TRBD1. The germline CDR1 and CDR2 sequences are SGHRS and YFSETQ. After removal of 3 bases from V and 7 bases from J, the junction contained 5 bases not matched to a gene. CDR3 length: 14 amino acids. CDR3: CASSSGQAGEKLFF. For the CDR3, the DNA is TGCGCCAGCAGCTCGGGACAGGCCGGTGAAAAACTGTTTTTT.

This clonotype came up many times. The gene calls are TRBV7-2 and TRBJ2-1, with TRBD2 as a possible D gene (5 bases). Germline V gene lookup returns CDR1 SGHTA and CDR2 FQGNSA. V lost 1 base, J lost 2 bases, and 15 bases lay in between. The CDR3 runs to 17 residues. The CDR3 coding sequence is TGTGCCAGCAGCTTAGGAGCAGCTAGCTTCGCCTACAATGAGCAGTTCTTC. The encoded protein is CASSLGAASFAYNEQFF.

This clonotype was observed a few times. The rearrangement uses TRBV12-3 or TRBV12-4 and TRBJ2-7; 7 positions agree with TRBD1. V lost 5 bases and J lost 5; bases outside the gene matches: 6. CDR3 length: 13 residues. CDR3 protein: CASSPRQGNEQYF. The CDR3 nucleotides read TGTGCCAGCAGTCCACGACAGGGAAACGAGCAGTACTTC.

This clonotype showed up just once. The rearrangement uses TRBV5-1 and TRBJ1-5; 7 bases agree with TRBD1. The germline V gene has CDR1 SGHRS and CDR2 YFSETQ. J gave up 5 bases and V 2 bases, and 7 bases lay outside the gene matches. The CDR3 sequence is 15 residues long. CDR3 in DNA: TGCGCCAGCAGCTTATCGGGACAGACTCATCAGCCCCAGCATTTT. Its protein is CASSLSGQTHQPQHF.

The chain couples TRBV4-1 to TRBJ1-1; tentative D call: TRBD1 (5 bases). CDR3 length equals 14 residues. The germline CDR1 and CDR2 sequences are MGHRA and YSYEKL. The CDR3 region is CQQPLRGGNTEAFF. The DNA of the CDR3 is TGCCAGCAGCCCCTCCGGGGGGGGAACACTGAAGCTTTCTTT.